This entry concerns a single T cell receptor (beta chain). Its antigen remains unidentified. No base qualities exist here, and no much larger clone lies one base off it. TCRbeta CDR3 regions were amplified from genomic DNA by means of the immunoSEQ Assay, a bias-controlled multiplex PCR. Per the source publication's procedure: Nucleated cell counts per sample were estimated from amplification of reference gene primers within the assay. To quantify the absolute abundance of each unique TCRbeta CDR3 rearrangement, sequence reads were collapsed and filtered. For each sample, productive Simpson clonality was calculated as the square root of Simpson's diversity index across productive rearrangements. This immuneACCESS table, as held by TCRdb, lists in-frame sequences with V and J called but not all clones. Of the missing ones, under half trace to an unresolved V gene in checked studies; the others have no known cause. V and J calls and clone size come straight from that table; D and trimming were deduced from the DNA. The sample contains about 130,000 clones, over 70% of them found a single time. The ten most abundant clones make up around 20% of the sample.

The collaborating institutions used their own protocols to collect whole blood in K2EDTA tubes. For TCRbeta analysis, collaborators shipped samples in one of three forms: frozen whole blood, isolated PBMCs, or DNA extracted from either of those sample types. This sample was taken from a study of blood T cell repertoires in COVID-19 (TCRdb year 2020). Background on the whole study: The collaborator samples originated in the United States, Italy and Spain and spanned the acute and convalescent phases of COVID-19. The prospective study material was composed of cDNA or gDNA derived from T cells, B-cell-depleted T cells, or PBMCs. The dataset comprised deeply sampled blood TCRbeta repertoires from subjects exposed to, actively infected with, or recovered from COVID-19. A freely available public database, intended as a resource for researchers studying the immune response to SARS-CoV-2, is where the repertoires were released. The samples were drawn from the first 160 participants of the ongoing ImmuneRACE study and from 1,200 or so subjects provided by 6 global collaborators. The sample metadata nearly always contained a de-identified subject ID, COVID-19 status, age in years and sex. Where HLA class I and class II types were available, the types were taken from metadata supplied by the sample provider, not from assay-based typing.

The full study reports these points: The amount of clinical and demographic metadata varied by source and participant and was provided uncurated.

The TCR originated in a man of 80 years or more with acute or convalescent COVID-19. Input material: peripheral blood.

Here the CDR3 is given as CASSPPGHSYEQYF. The nucleotide sequence reads as follows: TGTGCCAGCAGCCCCCCGGGACACTCCTACGAGCAGTACTTC. Recombination joined TRBV11-2 with TRBJ2-7; a tentative D call is TRBD1 (6 bases match). V is reduced by 5 bases and J by 0 bases, leaving a spacing of 11 bases between them. Inclusive of the bounding cysteine and phenylalanine, the CDR3 is 14 residues long. The entry retains the CDR3 DNA only, 42 bases that are in frame from base 1. CDR1 SGHAT and CDR2 FQNNGV are derived from the germline V gene.